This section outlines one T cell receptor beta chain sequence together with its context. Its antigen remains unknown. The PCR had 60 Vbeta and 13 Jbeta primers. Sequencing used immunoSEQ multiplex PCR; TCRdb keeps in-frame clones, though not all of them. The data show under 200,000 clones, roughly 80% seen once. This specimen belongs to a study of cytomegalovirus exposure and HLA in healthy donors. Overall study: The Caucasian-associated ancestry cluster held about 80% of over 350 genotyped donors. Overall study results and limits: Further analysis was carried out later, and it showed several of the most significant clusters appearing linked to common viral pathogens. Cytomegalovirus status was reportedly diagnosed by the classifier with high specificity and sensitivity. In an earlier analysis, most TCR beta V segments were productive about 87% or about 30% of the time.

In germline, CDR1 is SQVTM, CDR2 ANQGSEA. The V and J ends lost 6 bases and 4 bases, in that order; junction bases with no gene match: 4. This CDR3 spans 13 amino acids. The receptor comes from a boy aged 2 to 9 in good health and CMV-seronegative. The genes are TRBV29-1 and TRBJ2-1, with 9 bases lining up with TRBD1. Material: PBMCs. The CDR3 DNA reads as TGCAGCGTCGGGACAGGGAAATACAATGAGCAGTTCTTC. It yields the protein CSVGTGKYNEQFF.